This T cell receptor (beta chain) came from a study of Graves' ophthalmopathy and Graves' hyperthyroidism. The CDR3 consists of 18 residues. With 2 bases clipped from V and 4 bases from J, the junction kept 6 bases outside the gene matches. TCR beta CDR3 amplification used RNA transcripts. The workflow started with a first-round RT-PCR run with HTBI primers and then moved on to a second-round multiplex PCR. TCRdb re-analysed the multiplex PCR reads in MiXCR, keeping a single row per CDR3 protein. The sample yields around 470,000 distinct CDR3 sequences, 13% to 15% seen once. This clonotype was recorded at least ten times. Its specificity is not known. The study's findings and limits: It was with approximately 70% sensitivity and about 73% specificity that the model predicted ophthalmopathy progression.

The J gene is TRBJ2-2, the V gene TRBV12-3 or TRBV12-4; 14 nucleotides line up with TRBD2. The specimen sequenced was blood. The source is a woman between 25 and 40 years old with Graves' ophthalmopathy. CDR3 nucleotide sequence: TGTGCCAGCAGTTTAAGACTAGCGGGGGGGCATGGCACCGGGGAGCTGTTTTTT. Its protein is CASSLRLAGGHGTGELFF.